The 30 T cell receptor beta chains listed next were all sequenced from one sample in a study of cytomegalovirus exposure and HLA in healthy donors. TCRdb keeps only in-frame clones here, not all; method: immunoSEQ multiplex PCR. The data contain roughly 100,000 clones, approximately 95% of them seen just once; the ten biggest clones take up roughly 0.89%. Sample: PBMCs. Receptors originate from a young woman in good health and CMV-seronegative.

The chain joins TRBV11-2 to TRBJ2-3; 9 positions match TRBD2. The germline CDR1 and CDR2 sequences are SGHAT and FQNNGV. The CDR3 runs to 18 residues. Germline trimming cut 5 bases from V and 2 bases from J; bases unmatched to any gene: 14. This CDR3 is CASSPGPRGGLATDTQYF. In DNA, the CDR3 is TGTGCCAGCAGCCCTGGGCCGCGGGGGGGATTAGCCACAGATACGCAGTATTTT.

The V and J genes are TRBV7-8 and TRBJ1-4; D unresolved. The CDR3 runs 16 residues. The V gene lost 1 base and the J gene lost 0 bases, with 9 bases spanning the gap. The germline gives CDR1 SGHVS, CDR2 FQNEAQ. The CDR3 coding sequence is TGTGCCAGCAGCTTAGTTGTGGCTGCAACTAATGAAAAACTGTTTTTT. Translating it yields CASSLVVAATNEKLFF.

The V and J genes are TRBV11-2 and TRBJ1-2; D call uncertain. The CDR3 sequence is 15 residues long. Trimming shortened V by 1 base and J by 4 bases, and 13 bases separated the two germline ends. Per the germline V gene, CDR1 is SGHAT and CDR2 is FQNNGV. The CDR3 region is CASSLAPAVLYGYTF. CDR3 coding DNA: TGTGCCAGCAGCTTAGCCCCGGCGGTTCTCTATGGCTACACCTTC.

This chain connects TRBV27 to TRBJ2-7; D perhaps matches TRBD1 (6 bases). The CDR3 runs to 14 residues. V was pared by 6 bases and J by 1 base, with 13 bases between. The V gene's germline CDR1 is MNHEY and CDR2 SMNVEV (reference sequence). CDR3: CASRRGGLSYEQYF. CDR3 in DNA: TGTGCCAGCAGAAGAGGGGGTCTTTCCTACGAGCAGTACTTC.

This chain joins TRBV10-3 and TRBJ2-1; TRBD2 agrees at 7 bases. The CDR3 covers 19 residues. CDR1 and CDR2 (germline): ENHRY, SYGVKD. V lost 0 bases, J lost 4 bases, and 15 bases stayed unmatched. CDR3 sequence reads: CAISESILAASGNYNEQFF. CDR3 bases: TGTGCCATCAGTGAGTCGATCCTCGCGGCTAGCGGTAATTACAATGAGCAGTTCTTC.

The rearrangement links TRBV9 to TRBJ2-2; D remains ambiguous. Germline CDR1 and CDR2: SGDLS and YYNGEE. This CDR3 comprises 14 residues. V lost 0 bases, J lost 6 bases, and 9 bases lay in between. CDR3 DNA sequence: TGTGCCAGCAGCGTAGGTCTTTCGGCCGGGGAGCTGTTTTTT. Protein sequence: CASSVGLSAGELFF.

The chain joins TRBV19 to TRBJ2-2; 8 bases are shared with TRBD2. J lost 6 bases, V lost 1 base, and 10 bases had no gene match. This CDR3 is built from 17 residues. Germline assignment: CDR1 LNHDA and CDR2 SQIVND (reference sequence). The DNA for the CDR3 is TGTGCCAGTAGTATAGTTTATTTGAGCGGGAGCGCCGGGGAGCTGTTTTTT. As protein: CASSIVYLSGSAGELFF.

The chain couples TRBV4-2 to TRBJ2-3; no firm D call. Per germline, CDR1 LGHNA and CDR2 YNFKEQ. CDR3 size: 15 residues. With 0 bases removed from V and 6 bases from J, the gap between germline ends came to 13 bases. CDR3 in amino acids: CASSQDFGSGDTQYF. CDR3 bases: TGTGCCAGCAGCCAAGATTTTGGATCCGGGGATACGCAGTATTTT.

V is TRBV25-1 and J is TRBJ2-7; the D is unclear. The CDR3 is made up of 16 amino acids. Germline V lookup: CDR1 MGHDK, CDR2 SYGVNS. V gave up 5 bases and J gave up 3 bases, with 20 bases separating them. The CDR3 reads CASSMADLRGHYEQYF. For the CDR3, the DNA is TGTGCCAGCAGTATGGCAGATCTACGCGGTCACTACGAGCAGTACTTC.

This clone appeared once. This chain connects TRBV5-1 to TRBJ1-1, with D possibly TRBD1 on 5 matching bases. This CDR3 has 14 residues. The V gene's germline CDR1 is SGHRS and CDR2 YFSETQ. V was trimmed by 0 bases and J by 5 bases, leaving 11 bases between them. Written as DNA, the CDR3 is TGCGCCAGCAGCTTGGCCGGGGGATTTACTGAAGCTTTCTTT. It encodes CASSLAGGFTEAFF.

This sequence joins TRBV18 and TRBJ1-5, with 7 bases aligning to TRBD1. J was trimmed by 5 bases and V by 3 bases; bases with no gene match: 10. The CDR3 loop spans 16 amino acids. Looked up from germline, CDR1 is KGHSH and CDR2 is LQKENI. The CDR3 DNA is TGTGCCAGCTCACCGGGTCCTTCGACAGGGTATCAGCCCCAGCATTTT. Translated, it gives CASSPGPSTGYQPQHF.

The genes are TRBV29-1 and TRBJ2-7; 7 nucleotides line up with TRBD1. This CDR3 contains 16 residues. Germline lookup yields CDR1 SQVTM and CDR2 ANQGSEA. Trimming cost V 0 bases and J 6 bases; bases outside gene matches: 14. The CDR3 nucleotides are TGCAGCGTTGAAGATGGGAACAGGGGTTCGCGAGCCGAGCAGTACTTC. Translation gives CSVEDGNRGSRAEQYF.

The gene calls are TRBV2 and TRBJ1-5; 8 nucleotides match TRBD1. Germline values: CDR1 SNHLY, CDR2 FYNNEI. This CDR3 has 17 residues. V lost 5 bases and J lost 3; bases outside the gene matches: 12. CDR3 sequence: CASSRGQGSITNQPQHF. For the CDR3, the DNA is TGTGCCAGCAGTCGTGGACAGGGCTCGATTACCAATCAGCCCCAGCATTTT.

Only one count was recorded for this clone. The chain links TRBV19 to TRBJ2-1, with 11 bases identical to TRBD2. This CDR3 region has 14 residues. Germline V CDR1 and CDR2: LNHDA, SQIVND (reference sequence). V gave up 10 bases and J gave up 5 bases; unmatched junction bases: 7. The CDR3 reads CATRGGLADNEQFF. The CDR3 DNA reads as TGTGCCACCAGGGGGGGACTAGCGGACAATGAGCAGTTCTTC.

The V and J genes are TRBV5-1 and TRBJ2-7; TRBD1 might be the D (5 bases). V lost 0 bases and J 4 bases, leaving 14 bases between the germline ends. This CDR3 comprises 15 residues. Per germline, CDR1 SGHRS and CDR2 YFSETQ. The CDR3 nucleotides are TGCGCCAGCAGCTTGGACCCAGGGCGCTCGTACGAGCAGTACTTC. Amino acids: CASSLDPGRSYEQYF.

This chain joins TRBV5-1 and TRBJ2-5; D is possibly TRBD2 (6 bases). Per the germline V gene, CDR1 is SGHRS and CDR2 is YFSETQ. This CDR3 is built from 17 residues. V was trimmed by 0 bases and J by 1 base, leaving 16 bases between them. The CDR3 here is CASSLAGTSNPQETQYF. The CDR3 bases are TGCGCCAGCAGCTTGGCTGGCACTAGCAATCCCCAAGAGACCCAGTACTTC. Full variable domain (rest looked up from reference TRBV5-1 and TRBJ2-5): KAGVTQTPRYLIKTRGQQVTLSCSPISGHRSVSWYQQTPGQGLQFLFEYFSETQRNKGNFPGRFSGRQFSNSRSEMNVSTLELGDSALYLCASSLAGTSNPQETQYFGPGTRLLVL.

This chain connects TRBV6-1 to TRBJ1-1; the D is unclear. The germline V gene encodes CDR1 MNHNS and CDR2 SASEGT. The CDR3 is 15 amino acids. V was trimmed by 2 bases and J by 5 bases, leaving 15 bases between them. The DNA of the CDR3 is TGTGCCAGCAGTGAACCCGGGGAGGGCTGGACTGAAGCTTTCTTT. Amino acid sequence: CASSEPGEGWTEAFF.

CDR3 residues: CATSSDGRRGGEAFF. The CDR3 DNA follows: TGTGCCACCAGCAGCGATGGGCGGCGGGGGGGCGAAGCTTTCTTT. The V call is TRBV15, the J call TRBJ1-1, with D tentatively TRBD1 (6 bases). V was clipped by 3 bases and J by 8 bases, with 19 bases between them. The CDR3 extends over 15 amino acids. The germline V gene encodes CDR1 LNHNV and CDR2 YYDKDF (reference sequence). The full variable domain, in which reference TRBV15 and TRBJ1-1 provide the parts outside the CDR3, is DAMVIQNPRYQVTQFGKPVTLSCSQTLNHNVMYWYQQKSSQAPKLLFHYYDKDFNNEADTPDNFQSRRPNTSFCFLDIRSPGLGDTAMYLCATSSDGRRGGEAFFGQGTRLTVV.

The V call is TRBV6-6, the J call TRBJ2-5; 7 nucleotides agree with TRBD1. CDR1 is MNHNY and CDR2 is SVGAGI in the germline V gene (reference sequence). Trimming took 0 bases from V and 1 from J; bases not matched to a gene: 2. The length of the CDR3 is 15 residues. CDR3 region: CASSYSGQFQETQYF. The CDR3 region has the DNA TGTGCCAGCAGTTACTCGGGACAGTTCCAAGAGACCCAGTACTTC.

The chain is built from TRBV5-1 and TRBJ1-1, with a weak D call TRBD1 (6 bases). Germline CDR1 SGHRS, CDR2 YFSETQ. Trimming took 4 bases from V and 1 from J, leaving 11 bases between them. This CDR3 has 14 residues. As DNA, the CDR3 is TGCGCCAGCAGCCCGACGACAGGGAACACTGAAGCTTTCTTT. Its protein is CASSPTTGNTEAFF.

This chain uses TRBV9 with TRBJ1-2; the D is unclear. V lost 4 bases and J lost 7, with 8 bases in between. Per the germline V gene, CDR1 is SGDLS and CDR2 is YYNGEE. The CDR3 loop spans 11 amino acids. This chain's CDR3 is CASSSRLGYTF. The CDR3 DNA is TGTGCCAGCAGCTCTCGACTTGGCTACACCTTC.

The sample holds one count of this clone. The rearrangement uses TRBV11-3 and TRBJ1-2; D ambiguous. Germline CDR1 is SGHNT and CDR2 is YENEEA. V dropped 0 bases and J dropped 7 bases, with 9 bases sitting between them. The CDR3 contains 13 residues. DNA of the CDR3: TGTGCCAGCAGCTTAGAGGCGGGGAGTGGCTACACCTTC. Translation gives CASSLEAGSGYTF.

This sequence joins TRBV9 and TRBJ2-2; 9 bases align to TRBD2. Germline V gives CDR1 SGDLS, CDR2 YYNGEE. V trimming: 3 bases; J trimming: 3 bases; junction bases outside the gene matches: 9. CDR3 length equals 17 residues. Here the CDR3 reads CASSDQFSGGHTGELFF. The CDR3 coding sequence is TGTGCCAGCAGCGACCAATTTAGCGGGGGTCACACCGGGGAGCTGTTTTTT. Full variable domain (remainder filled in from reference TRBV9 and TRBJ2-2): DSGVTQTPKHLITATGQRVTLRCSPRSGDLSVYWYQQSLDQGLQFLIQYYNGEERAKGNILERFSAQQFPDLHSELNLSSLELGDSALYFCASSDQFSGGHTGELFFGEGSRLTVL.

This chain connects TRBV5-1 to TRBJ2-7; D gene ambiguous. Germline CDR1 SGHRS, CDR2 YFSETQ. The germline V and J ends were trimmed by 2 bases and 3 bases, with 15 bases remaining between them. The CDR3 is made up of 15 amino acids. The DNA of the CDR3 is TGCGCCAGCAGCTTTGATCCGGGTTTGAACTACGAGCAGTACTTC. It codes for CASSFDPGLNYEQYF.

This chain links TRBV20-1 with TRBJ1-2; D perhaps matches TRBD1 (6 bases). The CDR3 length is 10 residues. Per germline, CDR1 DFQATT and CDR2 SNEGSKA (reference sequence). The germline V and J ends were trimmed by 8 bases and 12 bases, with 16 bases remaining between them. The DNA of the CDR3 is TGCAGTTCGGACAGCCCCTCCAACACCTTC. Translation gives CSSDSPSNTF.

This chain links TRBV10-3 with TRBJ2-2; weak D call: TRBD2 (5 bases). This CDR3 contains 15 residues. Per germline, CDR1 ENHRY and CDR2 SYGVKD. V was cut by 4 bases and J by 5 bases, with 14 bases left in between. The CDR3 sequence is CAISAMARDTGELFF. Written as DNA, the CDR3 is TGTGCCATCAGTGCGATGGCCCGGGATACCGGGGAGCTGTTTTTT.

This clone was picked up one time. DNA for the CDR3: TGTGCCAGTAGTATAGAACGGATCGGGGGTACGCAGTATTTT. This encodes CASSIERIGGTQYF. The V call is TRBV19, the J call TRBJ2-3; D might be TRBD2 (6 bases). The CDR3 length is 14 residues. With 0 bases removed from V and 8 bases from J, the gap between germline ends came to 12 bases. From germline, CDR1 is LNHDA and CDR2 SQIVND (reference sequence). Filled out from reference TRBV19 and TRBJ2-3, the complete variable domain reads DGGITQSPKYLFRKEGQNVTLSCEQNLNHDAMYWYRQDPGQGLRLIYYSQIVNDFQKGDIAEGYSVSREKKESFPLTVTSAQKNPTAFYLCASSIERIGGTQYFGPGTRLTVL.

The chain recombines TRBV11-2 with TRBJ2-7; 7 nucleotides match TRBD1. The CDR3 covers 12 residues. V lost 1 base to trimming and J lost 9 bases; unmatched junction nucleotides: 3. The germline V gene encodes CDR1 SGHAT and CDR2 FQNNGV. Here the CDR3 DNA reads TGTGCCAGCAGCTTAGGACAGGGTGGGCAGTACTTC. It translates to CASSLGQGGQYF.

This rearrangement joins TRBV20-1 to TRBJ2-5; tentatively, D is TRBD2 (6 bases). CDR1 is DFQATT and CDR2 is SNEGSKA in the germline V gene (reference sequence). This CDR3 has 11 residues. V lost 5 bases and J 5 bases, leaving 9 bases between the germline ends. The CDR3 loop reads CSAHGRETQYF. The CDR3 DNA is TGCAGTGCTCATGGGAGGGAGACCCAGTACTTC.

The CDR3 region has the DNA TGTGCCAGCAGTTTCTATACCCACGGGACAGCAAGCTACGAGCAGTACTTC. Its translation: CASSFYTHGTASYEQYF. The chain couples TRBV27 to TRBJ2-7, with 7 bases lining up with TRBD1. The junction had 14 bases not matched to a gene; V was cut back by 3 bases and J by 3 bases. CDR3 length: 17 amino acids. The germline CDR1 and CDR2 sequences are MNHEY and SMNVEV (reference sequence).